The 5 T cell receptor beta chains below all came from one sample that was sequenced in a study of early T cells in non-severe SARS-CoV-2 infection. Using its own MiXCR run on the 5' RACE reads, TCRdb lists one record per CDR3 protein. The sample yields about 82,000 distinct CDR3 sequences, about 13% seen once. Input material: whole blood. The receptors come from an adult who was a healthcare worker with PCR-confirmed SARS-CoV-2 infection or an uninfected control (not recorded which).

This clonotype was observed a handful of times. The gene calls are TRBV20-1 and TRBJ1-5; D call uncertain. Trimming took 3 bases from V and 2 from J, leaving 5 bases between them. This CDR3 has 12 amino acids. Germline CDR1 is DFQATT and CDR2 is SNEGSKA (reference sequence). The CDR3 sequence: CSASRRNQPQHF. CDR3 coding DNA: TGCAGTGCTAGTAGGCGCAATCAGCCCCAGCATTTT.

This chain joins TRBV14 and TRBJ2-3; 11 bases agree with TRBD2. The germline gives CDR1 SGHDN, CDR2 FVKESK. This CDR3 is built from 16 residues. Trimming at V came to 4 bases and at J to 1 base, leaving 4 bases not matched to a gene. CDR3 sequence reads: CASSPSGLAGTDTQYF. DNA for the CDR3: TGTGCCAGCAGCCCCTCGGGACTAGCGGGCACAGATACGCAGTATTTT.

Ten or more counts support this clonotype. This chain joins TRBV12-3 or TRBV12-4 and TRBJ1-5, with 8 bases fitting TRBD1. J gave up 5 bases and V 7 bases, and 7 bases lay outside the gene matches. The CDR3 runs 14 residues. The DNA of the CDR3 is TGTGCCAGCAACGTAGGACAGGGCTATCAGCCCCAGCATTTT. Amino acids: CASNVGQGYQPQHF.

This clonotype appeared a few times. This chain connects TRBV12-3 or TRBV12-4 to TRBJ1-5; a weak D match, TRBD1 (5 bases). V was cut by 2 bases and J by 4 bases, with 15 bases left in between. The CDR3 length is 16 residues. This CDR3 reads CASSLMSRGENQPQHF. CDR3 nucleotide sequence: TGTGCCAGCAGTTTAATGTCTAGGGGCGAGAATCAGCCCCAGCATTTT.

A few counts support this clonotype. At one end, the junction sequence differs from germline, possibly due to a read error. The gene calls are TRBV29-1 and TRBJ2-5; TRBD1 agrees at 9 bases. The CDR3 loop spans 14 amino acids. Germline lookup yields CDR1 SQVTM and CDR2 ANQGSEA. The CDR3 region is CSVEGTGIGETQYF. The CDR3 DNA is TGCAGCGTCGAAGGGACAGGGATAGGAGAGACCCAGTACTTC.